The 6 T cell receptor beta chains listed next were all sequenced from one sample in a study of shared clonotypes between healthy human individuals (TCRdb year 2020). The library relied on the immunoSEQ multiplex PCR assay. TCRdb re-hosts the immuneACCESS table, in-frame sequences only. Its copies lack some clones; in the studies checked, an unresolved V gene accounts for under half of them, and the cause for the rest is not known. The sample records a few million clones, around 90% of which are singletons. Roughly 0.15% of the sample lies in the top ten. The material sequenced was naive CD4+ T cells sorted from blood. The meaning of the sample's cell subset or site label: CD45RA+ positively selected. The receptors stem from a man aged 18 to 30 in good health.

The CDR3 DNA sequence: TGCAGCGTTGTACCCGCCGGGACTAGCGGAAATGAGCAGTTCTTC. This sequence encodes CSVVPAGTSGNEQFF. The chain employs TRBV29-1 and TRBJ2-1; the match to TRBD2 covers 11 bases. Germline CDR1 SQVTM, CDR2 ANQGSEA. The V segment lost 4 bases and the J segment 7 bases; nucleotides outside the gene matches: 9. The CDR3 runs to 15 residues.

The chain is built from TRBV5-4 and TRBJ2-2; 10 nucleotides match TRBD2. The CDR3 runs to 18 residues. Germline CDR1 reads SGHNT; CDR2 reads YYREEE (reference sequence). V was pared by 0 bases and J by 7 bases, with 12 bases of the junction left unmatched. The CDR3 nucleotides are TGTGCCAGCAGCTTGGGGGGCCTAGCGGGAGAAGTTGGCGGGGAGCTGTTTTTT. Protein product: CASSLGGLAGEVGGELFF.

V and J are TRBV6-6 and TRBJ2-2; D remains unclear. The CDR3 sequence is 15 residues long. Germline CDR1 reads MNHNY; CDR2 reads SVGAGI (reference sequence). Trimming removed 2 bases from V and 4 bases from J, with 11 bases in between. CDR3 sequence: CASSYGSGGTGELFF. In nucleotides, the CDR3 is TGTGCCAGCAGTTACGGATCGGGTGGCACCGGGGAGCTGTTTTTT.

V and J are TRBV9 and TRBJ1-5; no firm D call. The CDR3 is made up of 13 amino acids. Germline lookup yields CDR1 SGDLS and CDR2 YYNGEE. With 0 bases removed from V and 6 bases from J, the gap between germline ends came to 7 bases. This CDR3 is CASSVGGFQPQHF. CDR3 in DNA: TGTGCCAGCAGCGTAGGAGGGTTTCAGCCCCAGCATTTT.

V gene TRBV5-4 combines with J gene TRBJ1-1; D is perhaps TRBD1 (5 bases). V was clipped by 4 bases and J by 0 bases, with 10 bases between them. From germline, CDR1 is SGHNT and CDR2 YYREEE (reference sequence). This CDR3 is built from 14 residues. CDR3 residues: CASSTTGVNTEAFF. The CDR3 nucleotides read TGTGCCAGCAGCACGACGGGGGTGAACACTGAAGCTTTCTTT.

The chain uses TRBV6-6 and TRBJ2-7; no clear D. CDR3 length: 11 amino acids. V lost 2 bases and J lost 6, with 5 bases in between. CDR1 MNHNY and CDR2 SVGAGI come from the germline V gene (reference sequence). CDR3 region: CASSYRAEQYF. DNA for the CDR3: TGTGCCAGCAGTTACCGTGCCGAGCAGTACTTC.